Below are 27 T cell receptor beta chains sequenced from a single sample in a study of T cell responses to AZD1222 COVID-19 vaccine. Assay: immunoSEQ multiplex PCR; the TCRdb copy retains only in-frame clones and omits some. This table has tens of thousands of clones, approximately 90% appearing once. This specimen consisted of peripheral blood, obtained 28 days after the second AZD1222 dose. Source of these receptors: an adult who received the AZD1222 COVID-19 vaccine.

This clone has just a few counts. The rearrangement uses TRBV18 and TRBJ2-7, with D perhaps matching TRBD1 (5 bases). V shed 2 bases and J shed 0 bases, with 5 bases lying between them. The CDR3 covers 13 residues. Germline V CDR1 and CDR2: KGHSH, LQKENI. As DNA, the CDR3 is TGTGCCAGCTCACCAGACAGCTCCTACGAGCAGTACTTC. Encoded protein: CASSPDSSYEQYF.

This chain connects TRBV2 to TRBJ1-1; TRBD1 matches at 12 bases. V shed 5 bases and J 8 bases; nucleotides not matched to a gene: 6. The CDR3 spans 14 residues. CDR1 is SNHLY, CDR2 FYNNEI, per germline. The CDR3 DNA is TGTGCCAGCAGTTCCGGGACAGGGGGCGGAGAAGCTTTCTTT. As protein: CASSSGTGGGEAFF.

The J gene is TRBJ2-3, the V gene TRBV7-3; weak D call: TRBD1 (6 bases). The CDR3 contains 15 residues. V gave up 4 bases and J gave up 4 bases, with 15 bases separating them. Germline CDR1 SGHTA, CDR2 FQGTGA. The DNA for the CDR3 is TGTGCCAGCAGCTGGGGTGGGGGCGGCTCAGATACGCAGTATTTT. It codes for CASSWGGGGSDTQYF.

The chain uses TRBV5-1 and TRBJ1-2, with unresolved D. V lost 9 bases, J lost 5 bases, and 17 bases lay in between. Germline CDR1 SGHRS, CDR2 YFSETQ. The CDR3 has 13 residues. CDR3 residues: CATSTGRDYGYTF. The CDR3 bases are TGCGCCACCTCGACCGGCAGAGATTATGGCTACACCTTC.

This clone appeared a single time. The V gene is TRBV5-1, the J gene TRBJ1-2; TRBD1 might be the D (6 bases). V lost 0 bases, J lost 0 bases, and 12 bases lay in between. CDR1 is SGHRS, CDR2 YFSETQ, per germline. This CDR3 is built from 16 residues. The CDR3 region has the DNA TGCGCCAGCAGCTTGGATGGTGGGGGCTCTAACTATGGCTACACCTTC. Encoded protein: CASSLDGGGSNYGYTF.

This clone was picked up one time. The chain employs TRBV7-8 and TRBJ1-5, with 9 nucleotides matching TRBD1. Germline V gene lookup returns CDR1 SGHVS and CDR2 FQNEAQ. The length of the CDR3 is 16 residues. J lost 6 bases, V lost 0 bases, and 6 bases had no gene match. The CDR3 region has the DNA TGTGCCAGCAGCTTAGCGCTGGGACAGGGTGGTCAGCCCCAGCATTTT. Residues: CASSLALGQGGQPQHF.

V and J are TRBV5-1 and TRBJ1-2; 7 bases agree with TRBD1. The V gene's germline CDR1 is SGHRS and CDR2 YFSETQ. Unmatched junction bases numbered 4, after V lost 4 bases and J lost 4 bases. The CDR3 runs 13 residues. The CDR3 bases are TGCGCCAGCAGCCCGGACAGGACCTATGGCTACACCTTC. Translating it yields CASSPDRTYGYTF.

This clone was found once. The chain employs TRBV5-6 and TRBJ1-5; 12 bases are shared with TRBD1. The CDR3 covers 16 residues. Per the germline V gene, CDR1 is SGHDT and CDR2 is YYEEEE. With V trimmed by 4 bases and J by 7 bases, 9 bases remained unmatched. The CDR3 DNA is TGTGCCAGCAGCCCCGGGACAGGGGGCGAGGGGCAGCCCCAGCATTTT. Amino acids: CASSPGTGGEGQPQHF.

V is TRBV5-4 and J is TRBJ1-4; TRBD1 agrees at 12 bases. Germline assignment: CDR1 SGHNT and CDR2 YYREEE (reference sequence). The CDR3 consists of 17 residues. J lost 4 bases, V lost 0 bases, and 4 bases had no gene match. The CDR3 protein is CASSLGGQGAGNEKLFF. In DNA form, the CDR3 reads TGTGCCAGCAGCTTGGGGGGACAGGGGGCCGGTAATGAAAAACTGTTTTTT.

V and J are TRBV19 and TRBJ1-2; no definite D call. The length of the CDR3 is 14 residues. Germline CDR1 LNHDA, CDR2 SQIVND (reference sequence). V lost 6 bases to trimming and J lost 7 bases, with 18 bases between them. In nucleotides, the CDR3 is TGTGCCAGTAGGTTTAATGGCGAGACGGGTGGCTACACCTTC. It encodes CASRFNGETGGYTF.

This clone was detected only once. This chain links TRBV5-1 with TRBJ2-2; possible D gene TRBD2, 5 bases. With 0 bases removed from V and 1 base from J, the gap between germline ends came to 13 bases. The germline gives CDR1 SGHRS, CDR2 YFSETQ. This CDR3 has 17 residues. The CDR3 sequence: CASSLAVSRGNTGELFF. In DNA, the CDR3 is TGCGCCAGCAGCTTGGCCGTCAGCCGGGGGAACACCGGGGAGCTGTTTTTT.

The chain couples TRBV19 to TRBJ2-7; no clear D gene. Germline V CDR1 and CDR2: LNHDA, SQIVND (reference sequence). CDR3 length: 14 amino acids. V lost 4 bases and J 2 bases, leaving 12 bases between the germline ends. In nucleotides, the CDR3 is TGTGCCAGTAGTAAGCCTCCTAATACCTACGAGCAGTACTTC. Its protein product is CASSKPPNTYEQYF.

The V call is TRBV9, the J call TRBJ2-5; 13 positions match TRBD2. The V gene's germline CDR1 is SGDLS and CDR2 YYNGEE. V shed 2 bases and J 3 bases; nucleotides not matched to a gene: 13. The CDR3 is made up of 19 amino acids. CDR3 nucleotides: TGTGCCAGCAGCGTCGGACTAGCGGGGGCCCGGCCCGCAGAAGAGACCCAGTACTTC. Its protein product is CASSVGLAGARPAEETQYF.

The genes are TRBV11-3 and TRBJ2-5; perhaps TRBD1 as D (5 bases). In germline, CDR1 is SGHNT, CDR2 YENEEA. The V end was cut by 5 bases, the J end by 5 bases, with 12 bases between. The CDR3 has 13 residues. CDR3 region: CASSPGRDETQYF. CDR3 DNA sequence: TGTGCCAGCAGCCCCGGCAGGGATGAGACCCAGTACTTC.

The genes are TRBV19 and TRBJ1-2; D gene uncertain. Germline V CDR1 and CDR2: LNHDA, SQIVND (reference sequence). The CDR3 runs to 16 residues. Trimming removed 7 bases from V and 0 bases from J, with 18 bases in between. The CDR3 DNA reads as TGTGCCAGTACATTGAGCGGCTCGCCAGCTAACTATGGCTACACCTTC. Protein: CASTLSGSPANYGYTF.

The chain uses TRBV29-1 and TRBJ1-1, with a tentative D call TRBD1 (5 bases). V was pared by 4 bases and J by 1 base, with 13 bases between. CDR3 size: 14 residues. Germline loops: CDR1 SQVTM, CDR2 ANQGSEA. The CDR3, as DNA: TGCAGCGTTGCGGGCCGGGGACCGAACACTGAAGCTTTCTTT. Translating it yields CSVAGRGPNTEAFF.

A single count supports this clone. The chain uses TRBV19 and TRBJ2-6; no clear D. Germline values: CDR1 LNHDA, CDR2 SQIVND (reference sequence). V was trimmed by 7 bases and J by 0 bases, leaving 10 bases between them. The CDR3 is made up of 15 amino acids. Here the CDR3 reads CASTPRYSGANVLTF. The CDR3 DNA sequence: TGTGCCAGTACTCCCCGCTACTCTGGGGCCAACGTCCTGACTTTC.

The V call is TRBV4-3, the J call TRBJ2-1; TRBD1 matches 7 bases. The CDR3 sequence is 16 residues long. Germline CDR1 LGHNA, CDR2 YSLEER. The J segment lost 8 bases and the V segment lost 1 base, leaving 11 bases of the junction unmatched. CDR3 DNA: TGCGCCAGCAGCCAAGGGAGAACAGGGGCGAGGGATGAGCAGTTCTTC. Translated, it gives CASSQGRTGARDEQFF.

This clone was recorded once. The chain employs TRBV5-8 and TRBJ1-2; D gene uncertain. Germline CDR1 and CDR2: SGHTS and YDEGEE. This CDR3 region has 18 residues. Trimming removed 4 bases at V and 4 bases at J, with 26 bases between. This CDR3 reads CASSRISGHTSPSYGYTF. CDR3 DNA sequence: TGTGCCAGCAGCCGGATCTCCGGGCACACTAGCCCCAGCTATGGCTACACCTTC.

In this sample, this clone turned up once. The chain couples TRBV6-6 to TRBJ1-5; D perhaps matches TRBD1 (5 bases). Germline V gives CDR1 MNHNY, CDR2 SVGAGI (reference sequence). Deletions cut 2 bases from V and 4 bases from J, with 12 bases between. CDR3 length equals 15 residues. CDR3 bases: TGTGCCAGCAGTTACGGGGACGACAGAAATCAGCCCCAGCATTTT. It is translated as CASSYGDDRNQPQHF.

The chain combines TRBV4-3 with TRBJ1-1; 7 nucleotides agree with TRBD1. This CDR3 region has 14 residues. Germline lookup yields CDR1 LGHNA and CDR2 YSLEER. The V and J ends lost 1 base and 4 bases, in that order; junction bases with no gene match: 3. This CDR3 reads CASSQGDRATEAFF. CDR3 DNA: TGCGCCAGCAGCCAAGGAGACAGGGCCACTGAAGCTTTCTTT.

The V call is TRBV21-1, the J call TRBJ1-1. TRBV21-1 is a documented pseudogene. The length of the CDR3 is 9 residues. The CDR3: CASVLGAFF. CDR3 bases: TGTGCCAGTGTCCTTGGGGCTTTCTTT.

V usage is TRBV19 and J usage is TRBJ2-4; 9 positions match TRBD1. CDR3 length: 13 residues. Germline-derived CDR1 and CDR2 are LNHDA and SQIVND (reference sequence). J was trimmed by 6 bases and V by 7 bases; bases with no gene match: 4. CDR3 sequence: CASTGTGTNIQYF. The CDR3 nucleotides are TGTGCCAGTACAGGGACAGGGACAAACATTCAGTACTTC.

The chain links TRBV19 to TRBJ1-1; 11 nucleotides line up with TRBD1. With 6 bases clipped from V and 5 bases from J, the junction kept 5 bases outside the gene matches. The CDR3 is 14 residues long. The germline CDR1 and CDR2 sequences are LNHDA and SQIVND (reference sequence). The chain's CDR3 is CASRGDRGWTEAFF. CDR3 in DNA: TGTGCCAGTAGGGGGGACAGGGGGTGGACTGAAGCTTTCTTT. Full variable domain (rest looked up from reference TRBV19 and TRBJ1-1): DGGITQSPKYLFRKEGQNVTLSCEQNLNHDAMYWYRQDPGQGLRLIYYSQIVNDFQKGDIAEGYSVSREKKESFPLTVTSAQKNPTAFYLCASRGDRGWTEAFFGQGTRLTVV.

The J gene is TRBJ2-4, the V gene TRBV28, with 7 bases identical to TRBD2. With V trimmed by 4 bases and J by 7 bases, 7 bases remained unmatched. The CDR3 consists of 14 residues. CDR1 MDHEN and CDR2 SYDVKM come from the germline V gene. The CDR3 bases are TGTGCCAGCAGTTACACTAGCGTCTTCAACATTCAGTACTTC. It specifies CASSYTSVFNIQYF.

Note on this clone: The same CDR3 arises from other DNA sequences in this sample as well. The chain couples TRBV6-1 to TRBJ1-2, with a possible D match to TRBD1 (6 bases). V was pared by 1 base and J by 4 bases, with 7 bases between. CDR1 and CDR2 (germline): MNHNS, SASEGT. The CDR3 is 13 residues long. CDR3 nucleotide sequence: TGTGCCAGCAGTGAAGGACAGGTCTATGGCTACACCTTC. Amino acid sequence: CASSEGQVYGYTF.

In DNA, the CDR3 is TGCGCCAGCAGTCAATCCCCCCGGGACAGGGGGCAGTACACCGGGGAGCTGTTTTTT. Translating gives CASSQSPRDRGQYTGELFF. This chain connects TRBV23-1 to TRBJ2-2, with 12 bases aligning to TRBD1. TRBV23-1 is known as an ORF, though its function is uncertain. This CDR3 has 19 residues. J gave up 3 bases and V 0 bases, and 8 bases lay outside the gene matches.